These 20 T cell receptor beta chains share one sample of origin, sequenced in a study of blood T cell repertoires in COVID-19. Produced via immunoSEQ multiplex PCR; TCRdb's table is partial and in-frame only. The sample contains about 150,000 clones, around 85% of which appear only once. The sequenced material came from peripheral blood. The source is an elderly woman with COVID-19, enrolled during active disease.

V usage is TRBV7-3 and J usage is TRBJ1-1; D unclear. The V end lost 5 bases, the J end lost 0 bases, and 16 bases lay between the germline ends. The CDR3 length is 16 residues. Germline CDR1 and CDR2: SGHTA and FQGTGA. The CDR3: CASSQTGGQLNTEAFF. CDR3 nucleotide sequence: TGTGCCAGCAGCCAGACGGGTGGCCAGTTGAACACTGAAGCTTTCTTT.

The CDR3 sequence is CASSEDRGRLGQFF. CDR3 DNA sequence: TGTGCCAGCAGCGAGGACAGGGGGCGGTTGGGACAGTTCTTC. V is TRBV5-6 and J is TRBJ2-1; 11 nucleotides line up with TRBD1. The V segment lost 4 bases and the J segment 13 bases; nucleotides outside the gene matches: 10. CDR3 size: 14 residues. CDR1 and CDR2 from the germline V gene are SGHDT and YYEEEE.

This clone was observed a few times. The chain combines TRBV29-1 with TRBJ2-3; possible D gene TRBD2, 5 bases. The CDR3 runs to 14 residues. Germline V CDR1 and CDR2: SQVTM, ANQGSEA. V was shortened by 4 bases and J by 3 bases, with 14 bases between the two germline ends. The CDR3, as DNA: TGCAGCGTTGCGAGGGTGGCCTTAACAGATACGCAGTATTTT. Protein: CSVARVALTDTQYF.

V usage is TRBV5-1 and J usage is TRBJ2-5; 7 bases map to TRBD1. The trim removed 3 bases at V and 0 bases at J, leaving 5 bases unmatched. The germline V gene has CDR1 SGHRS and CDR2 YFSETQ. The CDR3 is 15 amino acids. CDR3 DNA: TGCGCCAGCAGCTCCCTCACAGGGGACCAAGAGACCCAGTACTTC. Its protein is CASSSLTGDQETQYF.

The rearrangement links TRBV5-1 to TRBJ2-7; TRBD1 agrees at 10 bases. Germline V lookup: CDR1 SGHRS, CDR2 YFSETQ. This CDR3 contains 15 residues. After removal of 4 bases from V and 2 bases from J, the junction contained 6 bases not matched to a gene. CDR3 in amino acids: CASSPDRGRTYEQYF. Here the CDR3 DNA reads TGCGCCAGCAGCCCCGACAGGGGGCGAACCTACGAGCAGTACTTC.

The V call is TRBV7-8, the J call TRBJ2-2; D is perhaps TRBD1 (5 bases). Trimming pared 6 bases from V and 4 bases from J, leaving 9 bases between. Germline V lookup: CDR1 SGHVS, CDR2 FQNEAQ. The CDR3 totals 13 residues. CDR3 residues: CASRPQVTGELFF. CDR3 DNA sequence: TGTGCCAGCAGACCACAGGTCACCGGGGAGCTGTTTTTT.

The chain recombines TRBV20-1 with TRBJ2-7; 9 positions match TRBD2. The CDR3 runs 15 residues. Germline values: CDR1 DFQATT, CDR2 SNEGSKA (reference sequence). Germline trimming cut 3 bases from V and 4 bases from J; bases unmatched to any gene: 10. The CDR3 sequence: CSASRSVAGVYEQYF. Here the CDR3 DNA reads TGCAGTGCTAGTCGTAGCGTAGCGGGGGTATACGAGCAGTACTTC.

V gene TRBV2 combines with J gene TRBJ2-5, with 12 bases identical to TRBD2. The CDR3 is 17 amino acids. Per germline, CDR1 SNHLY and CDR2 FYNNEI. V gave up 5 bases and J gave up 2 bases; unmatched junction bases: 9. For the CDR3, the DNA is TGTGCCAGCAGTAGCATCCCTAGCGGGAGGGAGCAAGAGACCCAGTACTTC. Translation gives CASSSIPSGREQETQYF.

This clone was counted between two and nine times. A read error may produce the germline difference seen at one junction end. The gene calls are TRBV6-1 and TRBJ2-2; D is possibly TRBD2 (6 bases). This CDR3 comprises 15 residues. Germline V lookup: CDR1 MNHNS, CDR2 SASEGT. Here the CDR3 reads CASREGREATGELFF. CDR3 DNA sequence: TGTGCCAGCAGGGAAGGCAGGGAGGCCACCGGGGAGCTGTTTTTT.

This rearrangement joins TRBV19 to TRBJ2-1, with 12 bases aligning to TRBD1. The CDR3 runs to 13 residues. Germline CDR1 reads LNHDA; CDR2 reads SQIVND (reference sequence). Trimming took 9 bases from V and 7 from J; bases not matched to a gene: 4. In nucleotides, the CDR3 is TGTGCCAGCCGGGACAGGGGGCGGAATGAGCAGTTCTTC. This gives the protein CASRDRGRNEQFF. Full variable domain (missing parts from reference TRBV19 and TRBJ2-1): DGGITQSPKYLFRKEGQNVTLSCEQNLNHDAMYWYRQDPGQGLRLIYYSQIVNDFQKGDIAEGYSVSREKKESFPLTVTSAQKNPTAFYLCASRDRGRNEQFFGPGTRLTVL.

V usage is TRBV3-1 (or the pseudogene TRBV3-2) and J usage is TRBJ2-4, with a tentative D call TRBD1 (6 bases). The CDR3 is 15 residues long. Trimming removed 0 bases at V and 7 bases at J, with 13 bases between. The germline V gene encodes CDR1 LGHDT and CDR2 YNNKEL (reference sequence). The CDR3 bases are TGTGCCAGCAGCCAAGATCAGGTGCAGGGGAACATTCAGTACTTC. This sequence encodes CASSQDQVQGNIQYF.

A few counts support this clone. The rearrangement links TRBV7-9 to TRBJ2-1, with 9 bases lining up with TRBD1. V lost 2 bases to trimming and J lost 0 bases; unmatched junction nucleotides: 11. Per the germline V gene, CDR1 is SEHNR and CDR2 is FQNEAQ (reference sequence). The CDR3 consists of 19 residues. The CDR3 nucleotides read TGTGCCAGCAGCTTAATGGGGGACAGGGCCAGCAGCTCCTACAATGAGCAGTTCTTC. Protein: CASSLMGDRASSSYNEQFF.

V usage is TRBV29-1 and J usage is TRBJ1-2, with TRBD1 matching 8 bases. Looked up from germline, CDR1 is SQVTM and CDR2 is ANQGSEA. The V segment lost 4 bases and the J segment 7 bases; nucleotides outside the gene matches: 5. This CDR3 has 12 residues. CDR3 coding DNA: TGCAGCGTTGCGTCAGGGGGCTCTGGCTACACCTTC. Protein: CSVASGGSGYTF.

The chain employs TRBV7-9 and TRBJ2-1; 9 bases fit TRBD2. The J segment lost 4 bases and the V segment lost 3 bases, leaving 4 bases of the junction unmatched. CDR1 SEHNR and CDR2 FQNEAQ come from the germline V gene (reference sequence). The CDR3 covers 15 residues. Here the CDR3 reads CASSLLTSGYNEQFF. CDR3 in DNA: TGTGCCAGCAGCTTGCTGACTAGCGGTTACAATGAGCAGTTCTTC.

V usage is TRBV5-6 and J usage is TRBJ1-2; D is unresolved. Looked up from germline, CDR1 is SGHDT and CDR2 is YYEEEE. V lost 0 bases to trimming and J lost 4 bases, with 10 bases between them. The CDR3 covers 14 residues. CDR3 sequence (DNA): TGTGCCAGCAGCTTGGGCGCACTTTCCTATGGCTACACCTTC. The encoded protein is CASSLGALSYGYTF.

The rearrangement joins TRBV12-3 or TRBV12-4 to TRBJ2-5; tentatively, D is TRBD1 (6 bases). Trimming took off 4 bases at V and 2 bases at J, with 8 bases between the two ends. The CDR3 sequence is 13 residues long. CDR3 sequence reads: CASSSGQQETQYF. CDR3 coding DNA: TGTGCCAGCAGTTCCGGACAGCAAGAGACCCAGTACTTC.

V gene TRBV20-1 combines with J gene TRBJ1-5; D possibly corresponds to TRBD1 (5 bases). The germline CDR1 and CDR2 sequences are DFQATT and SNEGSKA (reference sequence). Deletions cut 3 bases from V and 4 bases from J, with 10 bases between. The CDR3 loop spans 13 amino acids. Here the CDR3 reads CSASSDTNQPQHF. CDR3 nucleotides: TGCAGTGCTAGTTCGGACACTAATCAGCCCCAGCATTTT.

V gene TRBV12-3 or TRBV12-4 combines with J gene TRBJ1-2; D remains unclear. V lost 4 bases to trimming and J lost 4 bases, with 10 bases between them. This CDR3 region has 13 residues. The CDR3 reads CASSSSGSYGYTF. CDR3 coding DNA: TGTGCCAGCAGTTCCTCGGGATCCTATGGCTACACCTTC.

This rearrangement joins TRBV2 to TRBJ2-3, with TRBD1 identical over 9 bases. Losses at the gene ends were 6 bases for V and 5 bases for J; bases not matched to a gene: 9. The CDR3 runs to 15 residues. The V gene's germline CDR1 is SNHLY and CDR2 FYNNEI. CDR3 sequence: CASSDGQGSGDTQYF. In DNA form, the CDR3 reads TGTGCCAGCAGCGACGGACAGGGGTCCGGAGATACGCAGTATTTT.

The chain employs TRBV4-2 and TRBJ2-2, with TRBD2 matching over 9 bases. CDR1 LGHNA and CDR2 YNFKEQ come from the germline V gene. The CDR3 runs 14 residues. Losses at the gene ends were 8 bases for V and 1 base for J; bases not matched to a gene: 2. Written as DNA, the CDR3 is TGTGCCAGCCAGCGGGAGGAGAACACCGGGGAGCTGTTTTTT. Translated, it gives CASQREENTGELFF.